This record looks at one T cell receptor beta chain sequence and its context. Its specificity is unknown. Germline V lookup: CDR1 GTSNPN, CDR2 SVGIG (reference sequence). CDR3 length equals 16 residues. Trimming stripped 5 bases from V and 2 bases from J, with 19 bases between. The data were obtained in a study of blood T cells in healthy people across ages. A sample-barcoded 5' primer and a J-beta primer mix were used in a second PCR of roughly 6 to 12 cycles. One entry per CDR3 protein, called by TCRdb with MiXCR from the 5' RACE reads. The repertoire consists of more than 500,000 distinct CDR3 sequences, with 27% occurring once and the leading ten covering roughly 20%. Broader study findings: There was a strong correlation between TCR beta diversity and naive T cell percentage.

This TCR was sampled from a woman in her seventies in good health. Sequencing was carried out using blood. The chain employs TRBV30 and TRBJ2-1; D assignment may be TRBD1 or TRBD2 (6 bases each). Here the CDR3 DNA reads TGTGCCTGGTCAGGAGGGGGAACAGTCCCCTACAATGAGCAGTTCTTC. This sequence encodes CAWSGGGTVPYNEQFF.